The clone carrying this T cell receptor beta chain occurred once. Its cognate antigen is unknown. Trimming removed 4 bases from V and 0 bases from J; junction bases left unmatched: 2. The CDR3 is made up of 14 amino acids. Germline assignment: CDR1 SNHLY and CDR2 FYNNEI. This specimen comes from a study of cytomegalovirus exposure and HLA in healthy donors. TCRdb's copy holds only in-frame clones and misses some; the assay was immunoSEQ multiplex PCR. The repertoire has about 98,000 clones, about 95% of them found once; the top ten carry roughly 0.9%. Study-level points and caveats: There were some public TCRs occurring in many donors, but most TCR sequences were rare. The CMV antigen specificity of a few CMV-associated chains was confirmed through in vitro analysis. A subsequent analysis found that TCR clusters from the first cohort also tended to co-occur in the approximately 130 validation repertoires, with approximately 94% of cluster scores above 0. 150 to 200 TCR beta chains were listed as cytomegalovirus-associated.

Input material: PBMCs. This TCR came from a woman younger than 35 in good health and CMV-seronegative. The V gene is TRBV2, the J gene TRBJ1-2; 7 positions match TRBD1. The CDR3: CASSVTGANYGYTF. CDR3 nucleotide sequence: TGTGCCAGCAGTGTTACAGGGGCTAACTATGGCTACACCTTC.